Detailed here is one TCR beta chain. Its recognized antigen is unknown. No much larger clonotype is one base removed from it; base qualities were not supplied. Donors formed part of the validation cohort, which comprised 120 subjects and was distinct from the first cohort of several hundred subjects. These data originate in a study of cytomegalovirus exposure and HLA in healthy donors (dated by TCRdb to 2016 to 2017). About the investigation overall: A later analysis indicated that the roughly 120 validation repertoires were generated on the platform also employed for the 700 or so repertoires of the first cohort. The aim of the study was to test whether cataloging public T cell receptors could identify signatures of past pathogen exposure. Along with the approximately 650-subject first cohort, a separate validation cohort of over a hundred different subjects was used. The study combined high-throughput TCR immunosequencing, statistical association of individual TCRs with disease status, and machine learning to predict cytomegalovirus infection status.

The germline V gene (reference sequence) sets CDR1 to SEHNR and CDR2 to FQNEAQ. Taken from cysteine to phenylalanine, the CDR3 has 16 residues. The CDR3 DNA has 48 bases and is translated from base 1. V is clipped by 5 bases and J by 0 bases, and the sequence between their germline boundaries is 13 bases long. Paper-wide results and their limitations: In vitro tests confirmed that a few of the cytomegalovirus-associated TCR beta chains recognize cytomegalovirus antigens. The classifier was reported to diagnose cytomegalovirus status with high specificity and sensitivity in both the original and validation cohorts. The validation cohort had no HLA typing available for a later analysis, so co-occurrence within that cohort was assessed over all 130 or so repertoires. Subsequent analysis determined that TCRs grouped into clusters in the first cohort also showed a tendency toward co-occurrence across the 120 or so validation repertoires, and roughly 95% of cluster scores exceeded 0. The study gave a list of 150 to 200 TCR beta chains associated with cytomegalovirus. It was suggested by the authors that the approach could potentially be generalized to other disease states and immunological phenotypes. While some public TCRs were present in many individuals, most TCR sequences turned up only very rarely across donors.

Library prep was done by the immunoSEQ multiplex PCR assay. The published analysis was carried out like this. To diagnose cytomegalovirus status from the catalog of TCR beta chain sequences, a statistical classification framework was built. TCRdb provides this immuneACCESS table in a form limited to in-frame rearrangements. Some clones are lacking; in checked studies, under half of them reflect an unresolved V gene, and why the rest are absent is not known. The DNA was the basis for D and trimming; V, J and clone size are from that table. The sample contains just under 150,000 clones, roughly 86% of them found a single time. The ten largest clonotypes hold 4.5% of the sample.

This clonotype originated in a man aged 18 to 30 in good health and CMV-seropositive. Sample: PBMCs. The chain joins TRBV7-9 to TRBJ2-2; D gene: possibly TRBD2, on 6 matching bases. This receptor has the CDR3 CASSLRLDPNTGELFF. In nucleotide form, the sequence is TGTGCCAGCAGCCTTCGACTAGACCCGAACACCGGGGAGCTGTTTTTT.